This TCR beta chain was sequenced for a study of T cells in Graves' hyperthyroidism and ophthalmopathy. Study-level results: In simple terms, a model built on 13 V-J features told ophthalmopathy apart from stable hyperthyroidism. The model identified upcoming ophthalmopathy a median approximately 6.4 months ahead of onset.

Germline CDR1 and CDR2: MNHEY and SVGAGI. CDR3 length: 14 amino acids. V was clipped by 0 bases and J by 4 bases, with 9 bases between them. Ten or more counts support this clonotype. The target antigen is unknown. RNA transcripts served as the template for amplifying TCR beta CDR3 regions. The HTBI primer set drove a first-round RT-PCR of the TCR CDR3. TCRdb ran MiXCR on the multiplex PCR reads and lists one entry per CDR3 protein. Of a few hundred thousand distinct CDR3 sequences in the sample, 35% to 55% were seen once. With a duration under 2 months, the hyperthyroidism was newly diagnosed in patients aged 18 to 65. The diagnostic basis comprised clinical symptoms, serum thyroxine and TRAb, thyroid ultrasound and orbital computed tomography.

The sequence was collected from a woman aged 18-30 years with Graves' hyperthyroidism. The source material was peripheral blood or thyroid tissue (not recorded which). The J gene is TRBJ1-2, the V gene TRBV6-5; D is unresolved. CDR3 DNA sequence: TGTGCCAGCAGTTACTCGGAAGGGCTCTATGGCTACACCTTC. Translating gives CASSYSEGLYGYTF.